This T cell receptor (beta chain) was recovered during a study of identical twins (dated by TCRdb to about 2016). For the wider study: The study deep-sequenced TCR alpha and beta repertoires from monozygotic twins, unrelated adults of various ages and cord blood to test whether fetal clonotypes persist. Replicate twin experiments were performed at different times using different library preparation protocols to rule out contamination.

Only healthy Caucasian donors were included. The twin cohort comprised three pairs of female monozygotic twins, all aged roughly 18 to 30 years. RNA for TCR libraries was isolated from peripheral blood mononuclear cells. Relative to germline, V is 7 bases shorter and J is 7 bases shorter, with 20 bases between their ends. Reading the germline V gene gives CDR1 MNHNS and CDR2 SASEGT. The CDR3 spans 16 residues, from the cysteine through the phenylalanine. Only CDR3 DNA remains: 48 bases, in frame from the first base. The method was 5' RACE. TCRdb lists the instrument as Illumina HiSeq 2000. Template switching added a universal primer binding site, and the final cDNA carried a unique molecular identifier that allowed TCR cDNA molecules to be counted accurately. Specific primers in the conserved constant-segment region were used to synthesize first-strand cDNA for the TCR alpha and beta chains. To control for contamination, every cDNA library was double barcoded, receiving both a SMART-Mk sample barcode and Illumina barcodes. Two successive PCR steps introduced TruSeq adapter sequences along with Illumina sample barcodes. Sequencing of the TCR alpha and beta cDNA libraries was done on the Illumina HiSeq platform using custom primers. Turning to the authors' computational methods: MiGEC was used to process raw reads and extract unique molecular identifiers, and MiXCR was used to find CDR3 positions. Recombination models were inferred per individual with the repgenHMM and IGoR tools using an EM algorithm. Shared clonotype analysis was performed with the tcR package in R, normalizing sharing by the product of cloneset sizes. To study raw recombination without the effects of thymic and clonal selection, out-of-frame nonproductive sequences were analyzed. The public reads were reprocessed in TCRdb via fastp at Q25 and MiXCR, keeping in-frame beta chains. Rows with one shared CDR3 protein collapse into an entry with the most common genes and DNA. The V and J calls come from TCRdb's annotation, not from the publication. This sample holds hundreds of thousands of distinct CDR3 sequences; around a sixth were observed only once. Of the sample, under 15% falls within the top ten clones.

What the authors observed across the whole study: In monozygotic twins, recombination models systematically underestimated out-of-frame TCR alpha sharing, but the models matched the sharing seen between unrelated individuals. Because the same donors could not be followed over many years, conclusions were based on cross-sectional statistical analysis. Invariant T cells such as MAIT and iNKT could partly confound zero-insertion analyses, although diverse VJ usage argued against such confounding for most clonotypes. Abundant cord blood beta clonotypes carried fewer insertions; young adult naive repertoires showed a weaker similar trend, while memory repertoires showed none. In beta out-of-frame sequences, excess twin sharing was weaker, because having fewer shared sequences lowered the signal-to-noise ratio. Compared with coincidental sharing between unrelated individuals, out-of-frame TCR alpha sequences shared between twins showed an excess of sequences with low generation probability.

This clonotype appeared a few times. Its antigen is unknown. No quality values exist for individual bases; no much larger clone is one base distant. This same sample was also taken into another study, of T cells expressing NK-cell markers. In that second paper, the authors write: In sorted CD3+CD56+NKG2C+, CD3+CD56+NKG2C- and CD3+CD56-NKG2C+ T-cell subsets from several donors, TCR beta-chain repertoires were profiled. Seven of the eight sequenced donors were HCMV-seropositive and one was HCMV-seronegative. To restrict sorting to alphabetaTCR-expressing T cells, an anti-gammadeltaTCR antibody was added in several experiments. In roughly 6 donors, the dominant CD3+CD56+NKG2C+ clonotypes were found to rank among the top 10 CD8+ clonotypes and to make up roughly 1.0-7.5% of CD8+ T cells. Those dominant clonotypes were again the most abundant among CD3+CD56-NKG2C+ cells in a handful of donors, at about 25-65%. Whether the expanded NKG2C-expressing T cell clones were specific for HCMV antigens remained unclear. All eight donors whose samples were sequenced were randomly selected healthy volunteers, three of them men and five women. A commercial ELISA kit detecting HCMV-specific IgG in serum was used to determine HCMV serostatus. For several donors, unsorted PBMC were also used to sequence bulk peripheral blood T-cell repertoires. MIGEC handled demultiplexing of the reads and grouping by UMI, while MiTCR was used to assemble and quantify clonotypes. To remove erroneous sequences, TCR cDNA sequences were retained only when supported by two or more reads. The tcR package was used for downstream repertoire analysis, and clonotypes were matched across fractions by CDR3 nucleotide sequence plus V segment. Antigen specificity was annotated against VDJdb with VDJmatch, allowing one amino acid substitution in CDR3.

The TCR sequence derives from a young woman in good health. The sequence joins TRBV6-1 to TRBJ1-6; the D gene is not confidently resolved. The sequenced material came from PBMCs. The CDR3 sequence is CASTLHSSPQNSPLHF. At the DNA level, the sequence is TGTGCCAGCACCCTACACAGTAGTCCTCAAAATTCACCCCTCCACTTT.